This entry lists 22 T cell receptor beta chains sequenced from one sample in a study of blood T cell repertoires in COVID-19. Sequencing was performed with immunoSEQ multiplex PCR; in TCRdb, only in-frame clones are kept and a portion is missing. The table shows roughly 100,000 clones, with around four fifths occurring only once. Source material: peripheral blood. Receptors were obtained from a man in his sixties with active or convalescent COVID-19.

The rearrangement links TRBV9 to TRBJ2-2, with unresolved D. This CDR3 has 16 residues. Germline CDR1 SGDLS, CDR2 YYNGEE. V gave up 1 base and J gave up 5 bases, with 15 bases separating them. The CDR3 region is CASSVRTQITTGELFF. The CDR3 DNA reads TGTGCCAGCAGCGTACGAACCCAGATAACGACCGGGGAGCTGTTTTTT.

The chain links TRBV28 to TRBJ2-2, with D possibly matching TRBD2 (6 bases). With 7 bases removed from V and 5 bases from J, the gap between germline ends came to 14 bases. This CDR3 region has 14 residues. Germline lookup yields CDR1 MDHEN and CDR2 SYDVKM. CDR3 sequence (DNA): TGTGCCAGCAACTGGGGGGTTAGTACCGGGGAGCTGTTTTTT. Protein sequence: CASNWGVSTGELFF. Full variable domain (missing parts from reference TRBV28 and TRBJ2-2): DVKVTQSSRYLVKRTGEKVFLECVQDMDHENMFWYRQDPGLGLRLIYFSYDVKMKEKGDIPEGYSVSREKKERFSLILESASTNQTSMYLCASNWGVSTGELFFGEGSRLTVL.

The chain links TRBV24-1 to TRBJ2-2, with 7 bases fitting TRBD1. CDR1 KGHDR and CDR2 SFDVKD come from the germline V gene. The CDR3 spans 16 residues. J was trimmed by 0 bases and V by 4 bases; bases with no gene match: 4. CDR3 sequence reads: CATSEFTGANTGELFF. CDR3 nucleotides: TGTGCCACCAGTGAGTTTACAGGGGCGAACACCGGGGAGCTGTTTTTT.

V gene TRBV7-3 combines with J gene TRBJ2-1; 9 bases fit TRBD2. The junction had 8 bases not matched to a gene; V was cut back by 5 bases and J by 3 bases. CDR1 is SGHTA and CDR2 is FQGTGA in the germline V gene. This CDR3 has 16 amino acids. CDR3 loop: CASSPLPSGDYNEQFF. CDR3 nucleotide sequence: TGTGCCAGCAGCCCCCTCCCTAGCGGGGACTACAATGAGCAGTTCTTC. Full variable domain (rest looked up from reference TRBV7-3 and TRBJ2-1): GAGVSQTPSNKVTEKGKYVELRCDPISGHTALYWYRQSLGQGPEFLIYFQGTGAADDSGLPNDRFFAVRPEGSVSTLKIQRTERGDSAVYLCASSPLPSGDYNEQFFGPGTRLTVL.

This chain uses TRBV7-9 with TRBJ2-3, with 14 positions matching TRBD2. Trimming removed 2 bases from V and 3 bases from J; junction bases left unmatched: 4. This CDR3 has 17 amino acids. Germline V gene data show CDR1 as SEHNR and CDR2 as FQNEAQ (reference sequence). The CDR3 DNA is TGTGCCAGCAGCTTACGTGGGACTAGCGGGAGAACAGATACGCAGTATTTT. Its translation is CASSLRGTSGRTDTQYF.

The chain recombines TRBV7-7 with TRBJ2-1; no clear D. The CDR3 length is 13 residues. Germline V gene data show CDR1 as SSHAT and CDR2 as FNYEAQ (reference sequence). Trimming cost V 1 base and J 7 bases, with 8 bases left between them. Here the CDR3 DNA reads TGTGCCAGCAGCTTAGGCTACTATAATGAGCAGTTCTTC. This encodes CASSLGYYNEQFF.

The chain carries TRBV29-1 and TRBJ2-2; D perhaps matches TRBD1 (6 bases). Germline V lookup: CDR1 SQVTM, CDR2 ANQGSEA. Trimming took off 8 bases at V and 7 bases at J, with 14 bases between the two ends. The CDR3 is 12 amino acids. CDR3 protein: CSSRGEGGELFF. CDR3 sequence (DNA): TGCAGCAGCAGGGGAGAGGGCGGGGAGCTGTTTTTT.

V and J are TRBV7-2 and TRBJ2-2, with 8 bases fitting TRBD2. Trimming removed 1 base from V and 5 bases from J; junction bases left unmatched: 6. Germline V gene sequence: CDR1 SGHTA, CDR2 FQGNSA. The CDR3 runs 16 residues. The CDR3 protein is CASSLGGRGGTGELFF. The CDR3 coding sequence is TGTGCCAGCAGCTTAGGGGGACGGGGGGGGACCGGGGAGCTGTTTTTT.

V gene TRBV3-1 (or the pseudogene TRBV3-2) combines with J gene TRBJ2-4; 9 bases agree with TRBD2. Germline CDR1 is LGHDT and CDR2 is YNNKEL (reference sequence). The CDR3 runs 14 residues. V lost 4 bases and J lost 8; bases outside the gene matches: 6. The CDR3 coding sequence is TGTGCCAGCAGCCGAGGGACTAGCCGAGACATTCAGTACTTC. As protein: CASSRGTSRDIQYF.

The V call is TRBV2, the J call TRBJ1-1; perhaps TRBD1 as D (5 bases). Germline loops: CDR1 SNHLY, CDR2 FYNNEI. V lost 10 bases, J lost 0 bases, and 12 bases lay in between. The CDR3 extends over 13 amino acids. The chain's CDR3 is CATKDTLNTEAFF. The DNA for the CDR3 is TGTGCCACCAAGGACACGTTGAACACTGAAGCTTTCTTT.

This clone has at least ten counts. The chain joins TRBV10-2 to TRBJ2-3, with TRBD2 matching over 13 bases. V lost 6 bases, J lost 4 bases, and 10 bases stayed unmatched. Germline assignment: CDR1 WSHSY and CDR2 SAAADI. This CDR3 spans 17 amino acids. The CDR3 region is CASSDPGLAGVADTQYF. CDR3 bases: TGCGCCAGCAGCGACCCAGGACTAGCGGGAGTTGCAGATACGCAGTATTTT.

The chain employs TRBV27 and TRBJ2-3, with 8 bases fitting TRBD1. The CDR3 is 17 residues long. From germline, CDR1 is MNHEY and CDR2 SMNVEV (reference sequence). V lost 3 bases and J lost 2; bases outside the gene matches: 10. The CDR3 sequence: CASSFLTGVQTTDTQYF. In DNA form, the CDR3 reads TGTGCCAGCAGTTTTCTGACAGGGGTCCAAACCACAGATACGCAGTATTTT.

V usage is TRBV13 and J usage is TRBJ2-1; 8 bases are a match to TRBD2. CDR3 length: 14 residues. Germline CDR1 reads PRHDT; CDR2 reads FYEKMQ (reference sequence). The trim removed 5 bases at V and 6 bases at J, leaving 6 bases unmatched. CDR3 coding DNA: TGTGCCAGCAGCACTGGGACTAGGACCAATGAGCAGTTCTTC. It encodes CASSTGTRTNEQFF.

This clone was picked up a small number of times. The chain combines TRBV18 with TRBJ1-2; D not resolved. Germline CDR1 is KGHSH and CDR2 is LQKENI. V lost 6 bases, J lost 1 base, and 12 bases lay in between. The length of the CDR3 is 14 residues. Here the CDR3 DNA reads TGTGCCAGCTCCCGGGGAGCCAGTAACTATGGCTACACCTTC. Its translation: CASSRGASNYGYTF.

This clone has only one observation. The CDR3 DNA follows: TGCAGCGTTGGGGACAGGGGGCTCACTGAAGCTTTCTTT. This sequence encodes CSVGDRGLTEAFF. The V call is TRBV29-1, the J call TRBJ1-1, with TRBD1 matching over 12 bases. Per germline, CDR1 SQVTM and CDR2 ANQGSEA. Trimming cost V 4 bases and J 4 bases; bases outside gene matches: 1. The CDR3 is 13 residues long.

The CDR3 DNA reads TGCGCCAGCAGCTTGGAAGGCCTAGGTGAAAAACTGTTTTTT. It codes for CASSLEGLGEKLFF. This chain uses TRBV5-1 with TRBJ1-4, with unresolved D. Between the trimmed V and J ends, which lost 0 bases and 7 bases, there was a span of 10 bases. The V gene's germline CDR1 is SGHRS and CDR2 YFSETQ. CDR3 size: 14 residues.

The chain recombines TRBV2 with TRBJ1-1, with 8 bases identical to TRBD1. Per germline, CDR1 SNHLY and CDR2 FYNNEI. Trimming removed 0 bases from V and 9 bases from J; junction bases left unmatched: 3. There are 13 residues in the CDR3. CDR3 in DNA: TGTGCCAGCAGTGAAGCCCGGGACAGGAAAGCTTTCTTT. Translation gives CASSEARDRKAFF.

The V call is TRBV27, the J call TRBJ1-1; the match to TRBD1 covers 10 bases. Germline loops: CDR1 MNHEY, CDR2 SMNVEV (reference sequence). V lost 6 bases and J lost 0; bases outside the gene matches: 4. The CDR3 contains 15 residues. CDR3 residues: CASRVTGGLNTEAFF. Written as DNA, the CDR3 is TGTGCCAGCAGAGTGACAGGGGGCTTGAACACTGAAGCTTTCTTT.

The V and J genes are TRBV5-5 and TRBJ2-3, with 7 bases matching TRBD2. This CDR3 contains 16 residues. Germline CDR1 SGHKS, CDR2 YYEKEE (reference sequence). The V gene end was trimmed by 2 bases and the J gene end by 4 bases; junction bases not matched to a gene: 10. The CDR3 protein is CASSFKRGVGPDTQYF. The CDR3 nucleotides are TGTGCCAGCAGCTTCAAGCGGGGAGTGGGGCCAGATACGCAGTATTTT. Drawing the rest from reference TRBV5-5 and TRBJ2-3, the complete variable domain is DAGVTQSPTHLIKTRGQQVTLRCSPISGHKSVSWYQQVLGQGPQFIFQYYEKEERGRGNFPDRFSARQFPNYSSELNVNALLLGDSALYLCASSFKRGVGPDTQYFGPGTRLTVL.

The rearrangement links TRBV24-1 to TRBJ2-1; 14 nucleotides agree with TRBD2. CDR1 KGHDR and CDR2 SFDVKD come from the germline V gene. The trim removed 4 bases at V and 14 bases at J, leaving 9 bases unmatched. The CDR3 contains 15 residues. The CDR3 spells CATSDPFLTSGREFF. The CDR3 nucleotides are TGTGCCACCAGTGACCCCTTCCTGACTAGCGGGAGGGAGTTCTTC.

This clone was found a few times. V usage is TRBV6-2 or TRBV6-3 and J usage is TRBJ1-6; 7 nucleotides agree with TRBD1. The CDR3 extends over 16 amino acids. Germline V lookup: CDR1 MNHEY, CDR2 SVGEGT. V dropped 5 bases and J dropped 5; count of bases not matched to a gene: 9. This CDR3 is CASSNRGPLDNSPLHF. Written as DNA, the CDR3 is TGTGCCAGCAGTAACAGGGGACCGCTTGATAATTCACCCCTCCACTTT.

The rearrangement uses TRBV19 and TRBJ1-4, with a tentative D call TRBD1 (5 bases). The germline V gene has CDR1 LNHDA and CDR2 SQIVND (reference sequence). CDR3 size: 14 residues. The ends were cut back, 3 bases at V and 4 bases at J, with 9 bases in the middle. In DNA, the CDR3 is TGTGCCAGTAGTATGGGGCAGAGTAATGAAAAACTGTTTTTT. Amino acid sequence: CASSMGQSNEKLFF.